This TCR beta chain originates from a study of blood T cell repertoires in COVID-19 (dated by TCRdb to the early 2020s). At the level of the whole study: Collaborator samples came from the United States, Italy and Spain and covered acute and convalescent phases of COVID-19. The sample metadata nearly always contained a de-identified subject ID, COVID-19 status, age in years and sex. The prospective study material was composed of cDNA or gDNA derived from T cells, B-cell-depleted T cells, or PBMCs. Deeply sampled blood TCRbeta repertoires from subjects exposed to, actively infected with, or recovered from COVID-19 were included in the dataset. HLA class I and class II types, where available, came from metadata supplied by the sample provider rather than from assay-based typing. The repertoires were made available in a free public database intended to serve as a resource for research on the immune response to SARS-CoV-2. Samples were obtained from the ongoing ImmuneRACE study (first 160 participants) and from about 1,300 subjects provided by 6 global collaborators. Results the study describes overall, beyond this receptor: The amount of clinical and demographic metadata varied by source and participant and was provided uncurated.

A note on this clone: The antigen it recognizes is unknown. Base qualities are not recorded, but no much larger clone differs from it by a single base.

According to the germline V gene, CDR1 reads KGHSH and CDR2 reads LQKENI. Counted from cysteine to phenylalanine, this CDR3 has 16 amino acids. Just the 48-base CDR3 DNA is kept, in frame starting at base 1. Trimming leaves V shorter by 4 bases and J shorter by 5 bases, with the junction holding 12 bases beyond the gene matches. The immunoSEQ Assay, a bias-controlled multiplex PCR, was used to amplify TCRbeta CDR3 regions from genomic DNA. In the source study's methods: The number of nucleated cells in each sample was estimated from the amplification of reference gene primers within the assay. To quantify the absolute abundance of each unique TCRbeta CDR3 rearrangement, sequence reads were collapsed and filtered. For each sample, productive Simpson clonality was calculated as the square root of Simpson's diversity index over productive rearrangements. The immuneACCESS repertoire file appears here via TCRdb, limited to in-frame rearrangements. These files lack a portion of the clones; in checked studies, under half of the deficit traces to unresolved V genes, and the cause of the others is not known. V and J calls and clone size are copied from that table; D and trimming were computed from the DNA. For this sample the table gives 200,000 or so clones, of which more than 65% were detected only once. About 2.1% of the sample lies in the top ten.

Another Seattle source contributed samples from volunteer blood donors who had recovered from COVID-19. The collaborating institutions used their own protocols to collect whole blood in K2EDTA tubes. For TCRbeta analysis, collaborators shipped samples as frozen whole blood, isolated PBMCs, or DNA extracted from either of those sample types. In this chain, TRBV18 is recombined with TRBJ2-5, with 8 bases aligning to TRBD2. The sequenced sample consisted of peripheral blood. The TCR was taken from a man between 35 and 55 years old who had recovered from COVID-19. CDR3 protein: CASSQNSPGLGETQYF. In nucleotides, the sequence is TGTGCCAGCTCACAGAATTCCCCGGGACTAGGGGAGACCCAGTACTTC.